The T cell receptor beta chain under discussion was sequenced for a study of T cell responses to AZD1222 COVID-19 vaccine. Sequencing was performed with immunoSEQ multiplex PCR; in TCRdb, only in-frame clones are kept and a portion is missing. Found here are about 150,000 clones, approximately 86% of them singletons; the top ten hold 6.9%. This clone has only a few counts. Its antigen is not known. The study, taken as a whole, reports: Repertoires were obtained only post-peak T cell response. Baseline antibody screening turned up just a handful of seropositive AZD1222 recipients. The donor cohort was predominantly white British with a female majority, and clonal diversity may have been underestimated.

Germline CDR1 and CDR2: DFQATT and SNEGSKA (reference sequence). The V end was cut by 3 bases, the J end by 7 bases, with 16 bases between. The CDR3 runs 14 residues. The material was peripheral blood, obtained after recovery from COVID-19. The gene calls are TRBV20-1 and TRBJ1-5; perhaps TRBD1 as D (6 bases). This receptor was identified in an adult who had recovered from COVID-19. DNA of the CDR3: TGCAGTGCTAGTGAACGGGGGGCAGGACAGCCCCAGCATTTT. Amino acid sequence: CSASERGAGQPQHF.